The 20 T cell receptor beta chains below were found in one sample sequenced in a study of cytomegalovirus exposure and HLA in healthy donors. The PCR employed 60 Vbeta primers together with 13 Jbeta primers. Libraries were prepared by immunoSEQ multiplex PCR; TCRdb keeps only in-frame clonotypes and omits some of them. Of 150,000 to 200,000 clones listed, about 81% are singletons. The sequenced sample was PBMCs. The receptor set was obtained from a woman in her forties or fifties in good health and CMV-seropositive.

The chain carries TRBV4-1 and TRBJ2-1; 8 bases line up with TRBD1. V shed 7 bases and J 4 bases; nucleotides not matched to a gene: 12. From germline, CDR1 is MGHRA and CDR2 YSYEKL. This CDR3 is 16 amino acids long. CDR3 sequence: CASNPGLRQGYNEQFF. In DNA, the CDR3 is TGCGCCAGCAACCCCGGCCTGAGACAGGGGTACAATGAGCAGTTCTTC.

The V gene is TRBV30, the J gene TRBJ2-5, with 8 bases matching TRBD2. Germline-derived CDR1 and CDR2 are GTSNPN and SVGIG (reference sequence). CDR3 size: 14 residues. Losses at the gene ends were 0 bases for V and 3 bases for J; bases not matched to a gene: 3. The CDR3 loop reads CAWSVGGAEETQYF. The CDR3 bases are TGTGCCTGGAGTGTCGGGGGGGCCGAAGAGACCCAGTACTTC.

This clone was recorded a few times. This chain connects TRBV4-2 to TRBJ1-1; maybe TRBD1 (6 bases). There are 11 residues in the CDR3. Trimming removed 8 bases at V and 7 bases at J, with 11 bases between. Germline lookup yields CDR1 LGHNA and CDR2 YNFKEQ. CDR3 sequence reads: CASGKQGEAFF. In nucleotides, the CDR3 is TGTGCCAGCGGGAAACAGGGTGAAGCTTTCTTT.

The rearrangement joins TRBV11-2 to TRBJ1-1; tentative D call: TRBD1 (5 bases). In germline, CDR1 is SGHAT, CDR2 FQNNGV. The germline V and J ends were trimmed by 4 bases and 4 bases, with 13 bases remaining between them. The CDR3 loop spans 14 amino acids. CDR3 bases: TGTGCCAGCAGCTACCGGGGGATACCCACTGAAGCTTTCTTT. Its translation: CASSYRGIPTEAFF.

The rearrangement links TRBV5-1 to TRBJ2-5; 9 nucleotides match TRBD1. V trimming: 4 bases; J trimming: 9 bases; junction bases outside the gene matches: 7. Germline V gene data show CDR1 as SGHRS and CDR2 as YFSETQ. The CDR3 extends over 13 amino acids. This CDR3 reads CASSGQDRGPQYF. CDR3 nucleotides: TGCGCCAGCAGCGGCCAGGACAGGGGCCCCCAGTACTTC.

This clone was detected only a few times. The CDR3 nucleotides read TGTGCCAGCAGCCCCGGGACAGGGTTGGACTATGGCTACACCTTC. Translating it yields CASSPGTGLDYGYTF. The chain links TRBV25-1 to TRBJ1-2; TRBD1 aligns across 9 bases. CDR1 MGHDK and CDR2 SYGVNS come from the germline V gene. The J segment lost 3 bases and the V segment lost 6 bases, leaving 8 bases of the junction unmatched. The CDR3 is 15 residues long.

The chain recombines TRBV5-1 with TRBJ1-5; D may be TRBD1 (5 bases). V dropped 3 bases and J dropped 2 bases, with 12 bases sitting between them. Germline CDR1 reads SGHRS; CDR2 reads YFSETQ. The CDR3 extends over 15 amino acids. Written as DNA, the CDR3 is TGCGCCAGCAGCTACGGTCCGGGGGGCAATCAGCCCCAGCATTTT. Encoded protein: CASSYGPGGNQPQHF. The full variable domain, in which reference TRBV5-1 and TRBJ1-5 provide the parts outside the CDR3, is KAGVTQTPRYLIKTRGQQVTLSCSPISGHRSVSWYQQTPGQGLQFLFEYFSETQRNKGNFPGRFSGRQFSNSRSEMNVSTLELGDSALYLCASSYGPGGNQPQHFGDGTRLSIL.

On this clone itself: Other DNA sequences in the sample encode the same CDR3. J is TRBJ1-1 and V is TRBV11-2; D may be TRBD1 (5 bases). V lost 5 bases, J lost 1 base, and 8 bases lay in between. CDR1 and CDR2 from the germline V gene are SGHAT and FQNNGV. There are 13 residues in the CDR3. CDR3 in DNA: TGTGCCAGCAGCCTTACAGGGAACACTGAAGCTTTCTTT. Its protein is CASSLTGNTEAFF.

J is TRBJ2-1 and V is TRBV27; no reliable D call. V lost 6 bases and J 4 bases, leaving 10 bases between the germline ends. Germline assignment: CDR1 MNHEY and CDR2 SMNVEV (reference sequence). This CDR3 is built from 13 residues. This chain's CDR3 is CASRDDKYNEQFF. CDR3 sequence (DNA): TGTGCCAGCAGGGATGACAAGTACAATGAGCAGTTCTTC.

The chain has TRBV19 and TRBJ2-7; 7 bases match TRBD1. Germline V gene lookup returns CDR1 LNHDA and CDR2 SQIVND (reference sequence). The CDR3 covers 14 residues. Unmatched junction bases numbered 7, after V lost 5 bases and J lost 3 bases. CDR3 in DNA: TGTGCCAGTAGTCCCGGGACAGTCGGCTACGAGCAGTACTTC. Translating it yields CASSPGTVGYEQYF.

The V and J genes are TRBV30 and TRBJ1-1; D is undetermined. Per the germline V gene, CDR1 is GTSNPN and CDR2 is SVGIG (reference sequence). The CDR3 has 14 amino acids. V was cut by 0 bases and J by 1 base, with 9 bases left in between. CDR3 bases: TGTGCCTGGAGTGTCACTAGGGCGAACACTGAAGCTTTCTTT. It encodes CAWSVTRANTEAFF.

The chain combines TRBV7-2 with TRBJ1-5; the D gene is possibly TRBD1 (5 bases). Between the trimmed V and J ends, which lost 1 base and 7 bases, there was a span of 14 bases. Germline assignment: CDR1 SGHTA and CDR2 FQGNSA. The CDR3 contains 15 residues. The CDR3, as DNA: TGTGCCAGCAGCTTAGTTTCAGGGCCCGGACAGCCCCAGCATTTT. It encodes CASSLVSGPGQPQHF.

The chain has TRBV6-5 and TRBJ2-7, with TRBD1 as a possible D gene (5 bases). Per the germline V gene, CDR1 is MNHEY and CDR2 is SVGAGI. V lost 0 bases and J 4 bases, leaving 13 bases between the germline ends. The CDR3 totals 15 residues. The CDR3 reads CASSYSSGHTYEQYF. Written as DNA, the CDR3 is TGTGCCAGCAGTTACTCTTCAGGACACACATACGAGCAGTACTTC.

The rearrangement links TRBV19 to TRBJ2-7; TRBD1 is a possible D gene (6 bases). The V and J ends lost 6 bases and 2 bases respectively, with 14 bases between them. The CDR3 spans 14 residues. The germline V gene has CDR1 LNHDA and CDR2 SQIVND (reference sequence). The CDR3 here is CASRNRAGAYEQYF. The CDR3 DNA sequence: TGTGCCAGTAGAAACAGGGCAGGCGCCTACGAGCAGTACTTC.

Ten or more counts support this clone. This rearrangement joins TRBV5-6 to TRBJ1-5, with 8 positions matching TRBD1. J gave up 9 bases and V 2 bases, and 1 base lay outside the gene matches. This CDR3 has 12 residues. Germline CDR1 and CDR2: SGHDT and YYEEEE. The CDR3 reads CASSLDRGPQHF. The CDR3 DNA sequence: TGTGCCAGCAGCTTAGACAGGGGGCCCCAGCATTTT.

This chain joins TRBV29-1 and TRBJ1-5; D uncertain. Per the germline V gene, CDR1 is SQVTM and CDR2 is ANQGSEA. This CDR3 has 13 amino acids. The DNA of the CDR3 is TGCAGTGCCTACCTCGGGGATAATCAGCCCCAGCATTTT. Encoded protein: CSAYLGDNQPQHF.

This chain joins TRBV27 and TRBJ1-5; D might be TRBD1 (5 bases). Germline assignment: CDR1 MNHEY and CDR2 SMNVEV (reference sequence). Trimming pared 2 bases from V and 7 bases from J, leaving 12 bases between. This CDR3 contains 14 residues. In DNA, the CDR3 is TGTGCCAGCAGTTTAGCAGGGCAGGGACAGCCCCAGCATTTT. Amino acids: CASSLAGQGQPQHF.

This clone has a handful of counts. The chain uses TRBV5-1 and TRBJ1-2, with 8 nucleotides matching TRBD1. This CDR3 has 17 amino acids. V shed 1 base, J shed 0 bases, and the junction held 8 bases outside the gene matches. CDR1 and CDR2 from the germline V gene are SGHRS and YFSETQ. In DNA form, the CDR3 reads TGCGCCAGCAGCTTGAGCAGGGGGCGAGGGGCTAACTATGGCTACACCTTC. Its translation is CASSLSRGRGANYGYTF.

A few counts support this clone. This chain links TRBV10-1 with TRBJ1-2, with D perhaps TRBD1 (5 bases). The CDR3 has 12 amino acids. Germline loops: CDR1 WNHNN, CDR2 SYGVQD (reference sequence). V was shortened by 3 bases and J by 8 bases, with 10 bases between the two germline ends. CDR3 in amino acids: CASSDGGDGYTF. CDR3 sequence (DNA): TGCGCCAGCAGTGATGGCGGGGACGGCTACACCTTC.

This chain uses TRBV7-3 with TRBJ2-5; D perhaps matches TRBD2 (6 bases). Germline V gene lookup returns CDR1 SGHTA and CDR2 FQGTGA. V lost 5 bases, J lost 4 bases, and 17 bases lay in between. The CDR3 contains 15 residues. The CDR3 DNA reads TGTGCCAGCAGCCCCATTCCCGGGAGCCTAGAGACCCAGTACTTC. Translating it yields CASSPIPGSLETQYF. The variable domain in full, completed from reference TRBV7-3 and TRBJ2-5, reads GAGVSQTPSNKVTEKGKYVELRCDPISGHTALYWYRQSLGQGPEFLIYFQGTGAADDSGLPNDRFFAVRPEGSVSTLKIQRTERGDSAVYLCASSPIPGSLETQYFGPGTRLLVL.